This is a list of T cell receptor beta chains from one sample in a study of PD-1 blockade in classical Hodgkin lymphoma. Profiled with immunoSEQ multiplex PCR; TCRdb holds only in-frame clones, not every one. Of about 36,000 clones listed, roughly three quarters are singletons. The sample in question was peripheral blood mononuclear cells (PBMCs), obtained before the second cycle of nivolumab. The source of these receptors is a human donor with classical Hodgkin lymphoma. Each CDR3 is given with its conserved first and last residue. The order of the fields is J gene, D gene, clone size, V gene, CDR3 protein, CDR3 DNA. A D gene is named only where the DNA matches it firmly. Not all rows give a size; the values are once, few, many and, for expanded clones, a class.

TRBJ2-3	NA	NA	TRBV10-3	CAISESRRRTSRDTQYF	TGTGCCATCAGTGAGTCACGCCGGAGGACCTCGAGAGATACGCAGTATTTT
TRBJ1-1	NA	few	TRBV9	CASSVDWAGEAFF	TGTGCCAGCAGCGTAGACTGGGCAGGGGAAGCTTTCTTT
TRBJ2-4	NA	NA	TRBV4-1	CASSRLGLAKNIQYF	TGCGCCAGCAGCCGCCTGGGACTAGCCAAAAACATTCAGTACTTC
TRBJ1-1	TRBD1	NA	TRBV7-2	CASSLVGTAHFEAFF	TGTGCCAGCAGCTTAGTAGGGACAGCCCACTTTGAAGCTTTCTTT
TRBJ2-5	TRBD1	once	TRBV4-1	CASSQVTRPQGAQYF	TGCGCCAGCAGCCAAGTCACTCGCCCTCAGGGGGCCCAGTACTTC
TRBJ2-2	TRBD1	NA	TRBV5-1	CASNPGQGYTGELFF	TGCGCCAGCAACCCGGGACAGGGTTACACCGGGGAGCTGTTTTTT
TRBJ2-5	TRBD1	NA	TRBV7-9	CASSSDRVRFLETQYF	TGTGCCAGCAGCTCTGACAGGGTTCGATTTTTGGAGACCCAGTACTTC
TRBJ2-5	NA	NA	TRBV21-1	CASSPCGETQYF	TGTGCCAGCAGCCCCTGCGGGGAGACCCAGTACTTC
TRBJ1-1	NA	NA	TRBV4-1	CASSRNSNMNTEAFF	TGCGCCAGCAGCCGCAACAGTAACATGAACACTGAAGCTTTCTTT
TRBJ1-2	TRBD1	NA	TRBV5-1	CASSGGQGPYGYTF	TGCGCCAGCAGCGGGGGACAGGGGCCCTATGGCTACACCTTC
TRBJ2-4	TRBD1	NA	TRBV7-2	CASSLGTGVGNIQYF	TGTGCCAGCAGCTTAGGGACAGGGGTGGGAAACATTCAGTACTTC
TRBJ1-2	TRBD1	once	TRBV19	CASSSPDRAMYGYTF	TGTGCCAGTAGCTCCCCTGACAGGGCCATGTATGGCTACACCTTC
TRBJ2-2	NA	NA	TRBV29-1	CSVEPGIGELFF	TGCAGCGTTGAACCAGGGATCGGGGAGCTGTTTTTT
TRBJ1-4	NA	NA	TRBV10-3	CAIREATNEKLFF	TGTGCCATCAGGGAAGCAACTAATGAAAAACTGTTTTTT
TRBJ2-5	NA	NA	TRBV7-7	CASSLGLFKETQYF	TGTGCCAGCAGCTTAGGACTTTTCAAAGAGACCCAGTACTTC
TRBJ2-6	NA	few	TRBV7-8	CASSARTSASGANVLTF	TGTGCCAGCAGTGCTAGGACATCCGCCTCTGGGGCCAACGTCCTGACTTTC
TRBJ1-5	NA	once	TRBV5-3	CARSQSGHQPQHF	TGTGCCAGAAGCCAATCGGGTCATCAGCCCCAGCATTTT
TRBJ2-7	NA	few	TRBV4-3	CASSQDWSSSYEQYF	TGCGCCAGCAGCCAAGATTGGTCAAGCTCCTACGAGCAGTACTTC
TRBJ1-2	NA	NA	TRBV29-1	CSAGEGDYGYTF	TGCAGCGCTGGGGAGGGGGACTATGGCTACACCTTC
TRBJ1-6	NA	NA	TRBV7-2	CASRRVLGSPLHF	TGTGCCAGCAGGCGGGTTTTAGGGTCACCCCTCCACTTT
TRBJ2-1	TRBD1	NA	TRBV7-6	CASSLRGTGGSSYNEQFF	TGTGCCAGCAGCTTACGTGGGACAGGGGGCTCCTCCTACAATGAGCAGTTCTTC
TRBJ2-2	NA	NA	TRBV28	CASSKLAAKGTGELFF	TGTGCCAGCAGTAAATTAGCGGCAAAGGGAACCGGGGAGCTGTTTTTT
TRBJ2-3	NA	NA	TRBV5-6	CASSLLGLYTDTQYF	TGTGCCAGCAGCTTGCTTGGACTATACACAGATACGCAGTATTTT
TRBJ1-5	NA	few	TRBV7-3	CASSTREPEGNQPQHF	TGTGCCAGCAGCACCCGGGAGCCCGAAGGAAATCAGCCCCAGCATTTT
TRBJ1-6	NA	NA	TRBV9	CASSVVPGNDSPLHF	TGTGCCAGCAGCGTAGTGCCAGGGAATGACTCACCCCTCCACTTT
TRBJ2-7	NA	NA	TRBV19	CASSPRDKFSYEQYF	TGTGCCAGTAGCCCTCGGGACAAGTTCTCCTACGAGCAGTACTTC
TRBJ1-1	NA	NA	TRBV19	CASSIQVYTEAFF	TGTGCCAGTAGTATACAGGTATACACTGAAGCTTTCTTT
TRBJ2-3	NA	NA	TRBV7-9	CASSLGGTDTQYF	TGTGCCAGCAGCTTAGGCGGAACAGATACGCAGTATTTT
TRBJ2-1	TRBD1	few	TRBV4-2	CASSQGGRTGTAYRRSYNEQFF	TGTGCCAGCAGCCAAGGAGGCAGGACCGGGACAGCCTATCGAAGGTCCTACAATGAGCAGTTCTTC
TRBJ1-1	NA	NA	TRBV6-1	CASITGRNTEAFF	TGTGCCAGCATAACGGGCAGAAACACTGAAGCTTTCTTT
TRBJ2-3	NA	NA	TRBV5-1	CASSLGGNTDTQYF	TGCGCCAGCAGCTTGGGCGGGAACACAGATACGCAGTATTTT
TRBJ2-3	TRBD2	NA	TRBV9	CASSASSGGRDTQYF	TGTGCCAGCAGCGCCTCTAGCGGGGGGAGGGATACGCAGTATTTT
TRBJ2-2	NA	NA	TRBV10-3	CAIRGLDTGELFF	TGTGCCATCAGGGGATTGGACACCGGGGAGCTGTTTTTT
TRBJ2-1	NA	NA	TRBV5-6	CASSLTGDLSYNEQFF	TGTGCCAGCAGCTTGACCGGCGACTTAAGCTACAATGAGCAGTTCTTC
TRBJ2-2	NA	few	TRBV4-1	CASSQDEGIPGELFF	TGCGCCAGCAGCCAAGATGAGGGGATTCCCGGGGAGCTGTTTTTT
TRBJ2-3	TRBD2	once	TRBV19	CATRFSGRRTDTQYF	TGTGCCACCAGATTTAGCGGGAGGCGAACAGATACGCAGTATTTT
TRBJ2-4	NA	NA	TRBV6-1	CASSVGHLAKNIQYF	TGTGCCAGCAGTGTCGGACACCTAGCCAAAAACATTCAGTACTTC
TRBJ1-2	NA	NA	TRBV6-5	CASSSDFSGYTF	TGTGCCAGCAGTTCCGACTTCTCTGGCTACACCTTC
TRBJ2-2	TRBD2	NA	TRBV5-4	CASRPTSGSVPGELFF	TGTGCCAGCAGGCCGACTAGCGGGAGCGTCCCCGGGGAGCTGTTTTTT
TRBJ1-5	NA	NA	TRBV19	CASTMSYYSNQPQHF	TGTGCCAGTACCATGAGCTATTATAGCAATCAGCCCCAGCATTTT
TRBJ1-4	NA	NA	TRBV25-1	CASSRGIREKLFF	TGTGCCAGCAGTAGGGGTATAAGGGAAAAACTGTTTTTT
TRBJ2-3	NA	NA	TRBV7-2	CASSPNTDTQYF	TGTGCCAGCAGCCCGAACACAGATACGCAGTATTTT
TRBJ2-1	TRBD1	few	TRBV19	CASSIGDRGYNEQFF	TGTGCCAGTAGTATTGGGGACAGGGGGTACAATGAGCAGTTCTTC
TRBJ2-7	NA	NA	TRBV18	CASSGNPGREQYF	TGTGCCAGCTCCGGAAACCCAGGGCGCGAGCAGTACTTC
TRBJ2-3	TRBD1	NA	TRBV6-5	CASRPGQGYTDTQYF	TGTGCCAGCAGGCCAGGACAGGGTTACACAGATACGCAGTATTTT
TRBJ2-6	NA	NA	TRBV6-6	CASSYWEAGANVLTF	TGTGCCAGCAGTTACTGGGAGGCTGGGGCCAACGTCCTGACTTTC